This TCR beta chain was documented in a study of PD-L1 blockade in urothelial cancer. Study-wide background: Patients, treated from about 2014 onward, received atezolizumab 1,200 mg intravenously every 3 weeks. Blood drawn 3 weeks (second dose) and 6 weeks after treatment start was analyzed. Study observations and caveats: Patients with durable benefit had greater blood expansion of tumor-associated TCR clones 3 weeks into treatment.

Specified time point: pretreatment peripheral blood. Each patient's cancer was a locally advanced or metastatic urothelial carcinoma. The protocol was immunoSEQ multiplex PCR, while the TCRdb copy is restricted to in-frame clones and leaves out a portion. The sample comprises around 63,000 clones, over 75% of which are singletons, and about 1.6% rests with the top ten. This clone has only one observation. What it binds is unknown. This CDR3 is built from 15 residues. Deletions cut 1 base from V and 3 bases from J, with 12 bases between. Germline V gene sequence: CDR1 KGHSH, CDR2 LQKENI. The chain links TRBV18 to TRBJ2-5; possible D gene TRBD2, 5 bases. The material sequenced was PBMCs, taken around atezolizumab (anti-PD-L1) treatment. This receptor was taken from a man in his sixties or seventies with urothelial cancer. The CDR3 loop is CASSPLAEEKETQYF. For the CDR3, the DNA is TGTGCCAGCTCACCACTGGCGGAGGAGAAAGAGACCCAGTACTTC.